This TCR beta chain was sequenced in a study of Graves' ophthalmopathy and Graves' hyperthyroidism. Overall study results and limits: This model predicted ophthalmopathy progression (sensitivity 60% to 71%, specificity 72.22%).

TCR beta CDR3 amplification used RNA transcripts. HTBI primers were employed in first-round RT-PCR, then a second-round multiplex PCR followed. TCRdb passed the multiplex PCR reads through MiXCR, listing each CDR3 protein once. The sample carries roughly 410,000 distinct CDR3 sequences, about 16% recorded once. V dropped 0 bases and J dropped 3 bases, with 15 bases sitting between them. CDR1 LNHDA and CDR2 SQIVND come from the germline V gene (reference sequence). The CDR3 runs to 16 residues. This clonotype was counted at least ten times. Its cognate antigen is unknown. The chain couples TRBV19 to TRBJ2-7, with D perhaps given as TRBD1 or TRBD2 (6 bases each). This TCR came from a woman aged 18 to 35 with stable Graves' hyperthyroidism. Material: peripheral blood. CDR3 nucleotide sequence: TGTGCCAGTAGTATAGACCCGGGGGCCACCCTCTACGAGCAGTACTTC. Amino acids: CASSIDPGATLYEQYF.